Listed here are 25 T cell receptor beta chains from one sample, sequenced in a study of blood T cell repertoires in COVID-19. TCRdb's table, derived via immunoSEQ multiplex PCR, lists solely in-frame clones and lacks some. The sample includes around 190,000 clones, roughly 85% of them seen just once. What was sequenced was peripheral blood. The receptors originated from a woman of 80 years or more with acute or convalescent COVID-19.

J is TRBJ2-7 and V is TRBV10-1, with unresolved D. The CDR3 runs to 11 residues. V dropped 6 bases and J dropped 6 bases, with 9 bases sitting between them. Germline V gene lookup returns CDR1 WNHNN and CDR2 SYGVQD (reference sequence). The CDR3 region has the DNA TGCGCCAGCAGGGGCCCGCCCGAGCAGTACTTC. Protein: CASRGPPEQYF.

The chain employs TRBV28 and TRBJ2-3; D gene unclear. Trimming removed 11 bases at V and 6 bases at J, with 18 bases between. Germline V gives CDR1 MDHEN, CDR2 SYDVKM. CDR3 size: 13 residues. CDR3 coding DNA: TGTGCCCTCGCGGCGAGGCCCCGCGATACGCAGTATTTT. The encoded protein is CALAARPRDTQYF.

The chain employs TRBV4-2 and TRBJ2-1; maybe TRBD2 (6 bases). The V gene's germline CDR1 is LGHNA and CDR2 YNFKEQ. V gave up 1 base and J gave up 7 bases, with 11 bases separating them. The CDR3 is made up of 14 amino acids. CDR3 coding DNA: TGTGCCAGCAGCCAAGGGGGGGTGGGAAATGAGCAGTTCTTC. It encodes CASSQGGVGNEQFF.

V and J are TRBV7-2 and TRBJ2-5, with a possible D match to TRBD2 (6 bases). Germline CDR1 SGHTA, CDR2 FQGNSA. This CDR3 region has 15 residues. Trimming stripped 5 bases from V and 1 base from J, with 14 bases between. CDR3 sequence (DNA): TGTGCCAGCAGCCAGCTTAGCGGCCCCCAAGAGACCCAGTACTTC. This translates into CASSQLSGPQETQYF.

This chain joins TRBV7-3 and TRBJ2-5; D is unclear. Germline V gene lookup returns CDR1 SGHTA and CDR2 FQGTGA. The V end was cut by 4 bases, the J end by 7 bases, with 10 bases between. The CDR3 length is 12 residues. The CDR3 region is CASSSPRGTQYF. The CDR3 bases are TGTGCCAGCAGCTCCCCCAGAGGGACCCAGTACTTC.

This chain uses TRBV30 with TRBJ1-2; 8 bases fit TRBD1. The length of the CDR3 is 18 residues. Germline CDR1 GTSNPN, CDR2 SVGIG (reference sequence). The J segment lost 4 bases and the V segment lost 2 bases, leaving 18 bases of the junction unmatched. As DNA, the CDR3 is TGTGCCTGGAGTAATCCTGGACAGGGAGGATGGGTCATCTATGGCTACACCTTC. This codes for CAWSNPGQGGWVIYGYTF.

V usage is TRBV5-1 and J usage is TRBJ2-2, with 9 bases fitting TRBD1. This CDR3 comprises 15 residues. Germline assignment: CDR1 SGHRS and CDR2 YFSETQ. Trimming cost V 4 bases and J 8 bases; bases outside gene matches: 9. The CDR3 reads CASSARDRVTGELFF. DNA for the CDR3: TGCGCCAGCAGCGCCCGGGACAGGGTTACTGGGGAGCTGTTTTTT.

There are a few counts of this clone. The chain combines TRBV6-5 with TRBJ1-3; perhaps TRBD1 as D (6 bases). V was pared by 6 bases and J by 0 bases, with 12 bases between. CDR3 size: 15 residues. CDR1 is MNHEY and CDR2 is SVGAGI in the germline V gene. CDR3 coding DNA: TGTGCCAGCAGAAATCCACAGGGCTCTGGAAACACCATATATTTT. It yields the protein CASRNPQGSGNTIYF.

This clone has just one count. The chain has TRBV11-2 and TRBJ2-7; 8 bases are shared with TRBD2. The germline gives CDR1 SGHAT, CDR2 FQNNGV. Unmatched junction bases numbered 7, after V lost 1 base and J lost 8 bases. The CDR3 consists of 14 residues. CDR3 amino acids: CASSLGVGRAQQYF. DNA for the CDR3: TGTGCCAGCAGCTTAGGCGTCGGGAGGGCCCAGCAGTACTTC. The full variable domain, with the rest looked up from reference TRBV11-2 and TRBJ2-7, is EAGVAQSPRYKIIEKRQSVAFWCNPISGHATLYWYQQILGQGPKLLIQFQNNGVVDDSQLPKDRFSAERLKGVDSTLKIQPAKLEDSAVYLCASSLGVGRAQQYFGPGTRLTVT.

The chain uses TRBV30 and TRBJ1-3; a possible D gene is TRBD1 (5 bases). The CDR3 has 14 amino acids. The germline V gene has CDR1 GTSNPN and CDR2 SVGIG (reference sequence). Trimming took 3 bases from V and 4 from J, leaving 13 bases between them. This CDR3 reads CAWRSRGSGNTIYF. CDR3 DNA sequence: TGTGCCTGGAGGTCAAGGGGTTCCGGAAACACCATATATTTT.

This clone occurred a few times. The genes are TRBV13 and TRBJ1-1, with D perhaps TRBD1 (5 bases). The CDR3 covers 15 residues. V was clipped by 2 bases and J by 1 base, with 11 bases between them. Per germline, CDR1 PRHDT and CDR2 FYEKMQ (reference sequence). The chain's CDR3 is CASSLPVRGNTEAFF. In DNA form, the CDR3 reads TGTGCCAGCAGCTTACCGGTTAGGGGGAACACTGAAGCTTTCTTT.

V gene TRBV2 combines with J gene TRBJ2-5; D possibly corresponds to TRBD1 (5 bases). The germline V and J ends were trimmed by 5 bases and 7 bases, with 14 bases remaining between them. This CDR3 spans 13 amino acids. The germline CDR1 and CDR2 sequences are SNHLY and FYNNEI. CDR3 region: CASSPDNDRTQYF. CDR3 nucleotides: TGTGCCAGCAGTCCGGACAACGATAGGACCCAGTACTTC.

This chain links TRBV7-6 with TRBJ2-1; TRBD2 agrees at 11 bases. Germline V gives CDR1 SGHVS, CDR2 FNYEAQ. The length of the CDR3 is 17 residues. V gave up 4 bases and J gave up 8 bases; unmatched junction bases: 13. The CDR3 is CASSSLLAGARGDEQFF. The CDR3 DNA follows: TGTGCCAGCAGCTCCCTACTAGCGGGAGCCCGGGGTGATGAGCAGTTCTTC. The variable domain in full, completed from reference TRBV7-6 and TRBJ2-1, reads GAGVSQSPRYKVTKRGQDVALRCDPISGHVSLYWYRQALGQGPEFLTYFNYEAQQDKSGLPNDRFSAERPEGSISTLTIQRTEQRDSAMYRCASSSLLAGARGDEQFFGPGTRLTVL.

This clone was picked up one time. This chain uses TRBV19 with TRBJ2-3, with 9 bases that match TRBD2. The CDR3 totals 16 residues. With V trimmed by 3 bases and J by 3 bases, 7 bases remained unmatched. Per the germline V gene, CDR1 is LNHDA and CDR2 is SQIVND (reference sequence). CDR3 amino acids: CASSIDSGSHTDTQYF. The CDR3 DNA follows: TGTGCCAGTAGTATCGATAGCGGGAGCCATACAGATACGCAGTATTTT.

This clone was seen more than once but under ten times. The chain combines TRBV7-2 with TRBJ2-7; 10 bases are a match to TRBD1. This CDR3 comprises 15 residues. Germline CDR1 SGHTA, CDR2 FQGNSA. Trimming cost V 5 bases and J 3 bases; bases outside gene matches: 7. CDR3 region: CASSRGTGDNYEQYF. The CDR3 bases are TGTGCCAGCAGCAGGGGGACAGGGGATAACTACGAGCAGTACTTC.

The CDR3 bases are TGTGCCAGCAGTGTAGGTCAGCGGGGAACCGAGCAGTACTTC. Translated, it gives CASSVGQRGTEQYF. V is TRBV2 and J is TRBJ2-7, with 7 bases that match TRBD2. Trimming took 4 bases from V and 6 from J; bases not matched to a gene: 9. The CDR3 runs 14 residues. Germline V gene data show CDR1 as SNHLY and CDR2 as FYNNEI. Based on the CDR3 plus reference TRBV2 and TRBJ2-7, the full variable domain is EPEVTQTPSHQVTQMGQEVILRCVPISNHLYFYWYRQILGQKVEFLVSFYNNEISEKSEIFDDQFSVERPDGSNFTLKIRSTKLEDSAMYFCASSVGQRGTEQYFGPGTRLTVT.

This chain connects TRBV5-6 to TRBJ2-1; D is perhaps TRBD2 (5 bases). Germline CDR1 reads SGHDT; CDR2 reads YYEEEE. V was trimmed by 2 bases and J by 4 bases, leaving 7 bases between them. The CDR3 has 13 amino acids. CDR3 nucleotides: TGTGCCAGCAGCTTTGGGGAGTACAATGAGCAGTTCTTC. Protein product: CASSFGEYNEQFF.

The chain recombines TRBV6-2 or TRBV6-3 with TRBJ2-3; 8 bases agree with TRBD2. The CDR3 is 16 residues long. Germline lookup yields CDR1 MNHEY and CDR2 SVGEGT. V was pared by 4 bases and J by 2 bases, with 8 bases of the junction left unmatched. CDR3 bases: TGTGCCAGCAGTTCAGCGGGGGAACCCGACACAGATACGCAGTATTTT. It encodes CASSSAGEPDTDTQYF.

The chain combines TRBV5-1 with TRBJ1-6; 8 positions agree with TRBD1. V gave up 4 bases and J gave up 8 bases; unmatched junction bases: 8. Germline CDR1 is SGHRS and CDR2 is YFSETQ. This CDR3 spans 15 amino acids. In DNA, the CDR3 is TGCGCCAGCAGCAGACAGGGGCCACGGGATTCACCCCTCCACTTT. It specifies CASSRQGPRDSPLHF.

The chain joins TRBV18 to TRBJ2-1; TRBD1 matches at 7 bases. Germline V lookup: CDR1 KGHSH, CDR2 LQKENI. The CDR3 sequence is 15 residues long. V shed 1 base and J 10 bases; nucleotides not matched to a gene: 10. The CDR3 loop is CASSPLRGHGAEQFF. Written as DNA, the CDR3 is TGTGCCAGCTCACCACTAAGGGGGCACGGGGCGGAGCAGTTCTTC.

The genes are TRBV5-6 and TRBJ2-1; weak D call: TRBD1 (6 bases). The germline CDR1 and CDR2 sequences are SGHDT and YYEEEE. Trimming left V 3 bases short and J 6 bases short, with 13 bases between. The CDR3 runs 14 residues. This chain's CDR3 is CASSSTEQGNEQFF. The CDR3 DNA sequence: TGTGCCAGCAGCTCTACGGAACAGGGCAATGAGCAGTTCTTC.

In DNA, the CDR3 is TGTGCCCCGGTATGGGGCCCCCCGAACACCGGGGAGCTGTTTTTT. This encodes CAPVWGPPNTGELFF. V gene TRBV7-9 combines with J gene TRBJ2-2; possibly TRBD1 for D (5 bases). V gave up 11 bases and J gave up 0 bases, with 16 bases separating them. Germline values: CDR1 SEHNR, CDR2 FQNEAQ (reference sequence). The CDR3 is 15 amino acids.

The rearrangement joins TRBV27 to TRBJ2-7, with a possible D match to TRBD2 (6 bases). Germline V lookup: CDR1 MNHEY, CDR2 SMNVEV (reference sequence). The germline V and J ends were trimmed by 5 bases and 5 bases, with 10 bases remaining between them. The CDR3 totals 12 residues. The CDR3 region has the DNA TGTGCCAGCAGTCGGGGAGGAAACGAGCAGTACTTC. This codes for CASSRGGNEQYF.

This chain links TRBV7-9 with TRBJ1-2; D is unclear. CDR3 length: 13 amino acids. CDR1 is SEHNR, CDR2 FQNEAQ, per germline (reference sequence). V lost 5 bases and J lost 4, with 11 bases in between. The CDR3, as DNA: TGTGCCAGCAGCACCGGACGGGGCTATGGCTACACCTTC. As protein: CASSTGRGYGYTF.

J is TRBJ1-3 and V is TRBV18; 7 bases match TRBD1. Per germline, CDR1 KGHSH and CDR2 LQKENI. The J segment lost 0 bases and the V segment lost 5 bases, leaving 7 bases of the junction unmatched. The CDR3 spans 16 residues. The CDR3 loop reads CASSSSGGSSGNTIYF. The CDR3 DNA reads TGTGCCAGCTCATCCTCAGGGGGTAGCTCTGGAAACACCATATATTTT.